A single TCR beta chain is shown here with its context. What it binds is not known. This record belongs to a study of OX40 agonist ivuxolimab in advanced cancers. Turning to the study itself: Averaging about 60 years in age, with a range of roughly 23 to 80, the cohort was 65% to 85% male. Anti-PD-1, anti-PD-L1 or anti-CTLA-4 therapy given earlier was allowed, and 30% to 45% had some. General study points: Expansion of clones was among the lowest in partial responders at 0.1-3.0 mg/kg.

Sequencing used immunoSEQ multiplex PCR; TCRdb keeps in-frame clones, though not all of them. The table includes 55,000 to 80,000 clones, 75% to 90% detected once. The specimen was CD4+ or CD8+ T cells sorted from blood, collected in a trial of the OX40 agonist ivuxolimab. The TCR originated in an adult with an advanced solid tumor such as melanoma, head and neck, liver or kidney cancer.

The CDR3 region is CASSLSTSGSYEQYF. The CDR3 coding sequence is TGTGCCAGCAGTTTATCTACTAGCGGGAGTTACGAGCAGTACTTC. V usage is TRBV27 and J usage is TRBJ2-7; TRBD2 aligns across 11 bases. V lost 0 bases, J lost 4 bases, and 2 bases stayed unmatched. CDR1 and CDR2 (germline): MNHEY, SMNVEV (reference sequence). The CDR3 contains 15 residues.